This T cell receptor (beta chain) is drawn from a study of T cell responses to AZD1222 COVID-19 vaccine. Data came from immunoSEQ multiplex PCR; TCRdb stores just in-frame clones and leaves some out. The sample lists roughly 120,000 clones, roughly 90% occurring once. Notes on the study in general: Spike-specific TCR breadth and depth rose after two AZD1222 doses. Among those given AZD1222, only five to seven were seropositive at baseline. Donors, mostly white British, included more females; clonal diversity was possibly underestimated.

The CDR3 has 15 residues. Germline V gives CDR1 LNHDA, CDR2 SQIVND (reference sequence). The V gene lost 2 bases and the J gene lost 6 bases, with 13 bases spanning the gap. As for this clone: Its antigen is still unknown.

The clonotype was recovered from an adult who received the AZD1222 COVID-19 vaccine. This chain links TRBV19 with TRBJ2-2; D possibly corresponds to TRBD1 (5 bases). The sample here was peripheral blood, taken 28 days after the second AZD1222 dose. The CDR3 reads CASSIRAGLAGELFF. Here the CDR3 DNA reads TGTGCCAGTAGTATAAGGGCAGGGCTAGCCGGGGAGCTGTTTTTT.